Given below is one T cell receptor beta chain in context. Its antigen is not identified. The sample holds other DNA sequences that translate to the same CDR3. CDR1 is SGHTS and CDR2 is YDEGEE in the germline V gene. The V gene end was trimmed by 4 bases and the J gene end by 4 bases; junction bases not matched to a gene: 9. The CDR3 extends over 16 amino acids. The sample is drawn from a study of shared clonotypes between healthy human individuals. Study-wide results and limits: Non-shared clonotypes displayed generation probabilities falling below those of clonotypes present in all four donors. Exclusively blood specimens were collected; tissue repertoires likely differ. Large depth notwithstanding, sorted-subset sequencing proved incomplete by rarefaction.

Methods used by the authors: Filtering differed since immunoSEQ provided only junctions, with no quality scores. Clones were sequenced by immunoSEQ multiplex PCR, and TCRdb holds only the in-frame ones, with some missing. Clonal size and the V and J genes are those of that table, whereas D and trimming came from the DNA. Counted here are tens of thousands of clones, 60% to 80% occurring once; the ten biggest clones make up just over 50%. This receptor was obtained from a young man in good health. The chain joins TRBV5-8 to TRBJ2-1, with 9 nucleotides matching TRBD2. Sequencing input: memory CD8+ T cells sorted from blood. This sample's subset: CD45RO+ cells pooled with CCR7-negative TemRA cells. DNA of the CDR3: TGTGCCAGCAGCCCGTTGACTAGCGGCCTGTACAATGAGCAGTTCTTC. Translation gives CASSPLTSGLYNEQFF.